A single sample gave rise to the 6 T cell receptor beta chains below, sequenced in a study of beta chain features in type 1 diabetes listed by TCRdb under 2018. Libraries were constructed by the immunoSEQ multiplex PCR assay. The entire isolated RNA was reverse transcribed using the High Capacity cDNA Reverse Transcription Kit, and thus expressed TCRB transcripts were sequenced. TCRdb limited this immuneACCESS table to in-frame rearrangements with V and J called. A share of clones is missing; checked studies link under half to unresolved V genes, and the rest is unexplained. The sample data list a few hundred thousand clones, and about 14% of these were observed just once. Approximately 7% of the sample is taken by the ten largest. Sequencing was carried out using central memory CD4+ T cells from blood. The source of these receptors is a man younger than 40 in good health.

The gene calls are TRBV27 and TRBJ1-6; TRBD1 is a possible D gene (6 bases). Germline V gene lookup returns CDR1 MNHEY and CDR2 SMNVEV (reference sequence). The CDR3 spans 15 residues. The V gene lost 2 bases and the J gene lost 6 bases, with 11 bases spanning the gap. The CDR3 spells CASSLGGAGNSPLHF. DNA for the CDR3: TGTGCCAGCAGTTTAGGGGGGGCCGGTAATTCACCCCTCCACTTT.

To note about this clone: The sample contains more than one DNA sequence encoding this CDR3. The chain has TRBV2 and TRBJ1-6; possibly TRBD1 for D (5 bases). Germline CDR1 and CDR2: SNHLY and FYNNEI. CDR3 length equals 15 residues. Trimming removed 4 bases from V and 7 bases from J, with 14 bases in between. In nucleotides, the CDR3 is TGTGCCAGCAGTGTAAGGCAGGGAGTGAATTCACCCCTCCACTTT. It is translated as CASSVRQGVNSPLHF.

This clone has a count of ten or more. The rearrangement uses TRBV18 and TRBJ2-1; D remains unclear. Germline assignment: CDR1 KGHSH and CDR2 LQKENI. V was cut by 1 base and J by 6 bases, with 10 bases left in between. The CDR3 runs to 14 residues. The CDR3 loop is CASSPQVGSNEQFF. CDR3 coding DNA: TGTGCCAGCTCACCACAGGTCGGTTCCAATGAGCAGTTCTTC.

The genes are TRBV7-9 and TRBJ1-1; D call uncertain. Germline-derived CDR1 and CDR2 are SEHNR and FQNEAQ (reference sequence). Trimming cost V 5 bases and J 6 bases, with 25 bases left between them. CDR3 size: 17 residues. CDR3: CASSPNRGREKEAEAFF. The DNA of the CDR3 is TGTGCCAGCAGCCCAAACCGAGGTAGGGAAAAGGAAGCTGAAGCTTTCTTT.

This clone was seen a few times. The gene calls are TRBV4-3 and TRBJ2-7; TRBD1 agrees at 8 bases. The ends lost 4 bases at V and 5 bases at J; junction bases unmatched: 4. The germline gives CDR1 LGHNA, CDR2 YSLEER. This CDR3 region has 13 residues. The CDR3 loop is CASSRGQANEQYF. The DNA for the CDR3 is TGCGCCAGCAGCCGGGGACAGGCCAACGAGCAGTACTTC.

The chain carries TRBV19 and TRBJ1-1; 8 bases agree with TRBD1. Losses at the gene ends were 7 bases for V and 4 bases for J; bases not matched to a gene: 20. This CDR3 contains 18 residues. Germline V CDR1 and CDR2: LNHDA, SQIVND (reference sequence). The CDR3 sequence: CASTISSLAQGGSTEAFF. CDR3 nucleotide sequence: TGTGCCAGTACCATTTCTTCCCTGGCACAGGGGGGGAGCACTGAAGCTTTCTTT.